This entry is about one TCR beta chain. The CDR3 covers 16 residues. V lost 0 bases to trimming and J lost 5 bases, with 16 bases between them. Looked up from germline, CDR1 is LNHNV and CDR2 is YYDKDF (reference sequence). Treatment: some 19 received Ad26.COV2.S at low or high dose, single or two shots; about 5 received placebo; per-sample allocation not given. Sampling took place 63 days after the first vaccine or placebo injection. The data derive from a study of Ad26.COV2.S vaccination and SARS-CoV-2 variants. Study details: Once or twice, 56 days apart, Ad26.COV2.S was delivered intramuscularly.

The repertoire was sequenced with immunoSEQ multiplex PCR; TCRdb's copy has only in-frame clones and lacks some. The repertoire holds roughly 300,000 clones, with 88% as singletons. This receptor was identified in a person between 18 and 59 years old who received the Ad26.COV2.S COVID-19 vaccine or a placebo. The rearrangement uses TRBV15 and TRBJ1-1; possible D gene TRBD1, 5 bases. Sequenced material: peripheral blood, taken in a trial of Ad26.COV2.S vaccine versus placebo. The CDR3 bases are TGTGCCACCAGCAGAGATCGGAGGGCCCAGGGAACTGAAGCTTTCTTT. It codes for CATSRDRRAQGTEAFF.